This T cell receptor beta chain emerged from a study of blood T cell repertoires in COVID-19. Study-wide context: There were acute and convalescent COVID-19 samples, and they came from the United States, Italy and Spain.

As processed by the authors: Cell counts per sample came from amplifying reference gene primers. The assay was immunoSEQ multiplex PCR, and TCRdb's table has in-frame clones only and misses some. Clonal size and the V and J genes are those of that table, whereas D and trimming came from the DNA. The profile shows approximately 100,000 clones, approximately 90% of them singletons. V lost 2 bases to trimming and J lost 6 bases; unmatched junction nucleotides: 6. This CDR3 comprises 16 residues. Germline V lookup: CDR1 MNHNS, CDR2 SASEGT. This clone was counted between two and nine times. Recruited during active infection, patients (from Seattle) were subsequently followed longitudinally.

The receptor was derived from a human donor with COVID-19, enrolled during active disease. The donor label of this sample is uncertain. The chain joins TRBV6-1 to TRBJ2-2; TRBD2 aligns across 10 bases. Sequenced material: peripheral blood. The CDR3 bases are TGTGCCAGCAGTGAATACGGTACTAGCGGGGCCGGGGAGCTGTTTTTT. Its protein product is CASSEYGTSGAGELFF.